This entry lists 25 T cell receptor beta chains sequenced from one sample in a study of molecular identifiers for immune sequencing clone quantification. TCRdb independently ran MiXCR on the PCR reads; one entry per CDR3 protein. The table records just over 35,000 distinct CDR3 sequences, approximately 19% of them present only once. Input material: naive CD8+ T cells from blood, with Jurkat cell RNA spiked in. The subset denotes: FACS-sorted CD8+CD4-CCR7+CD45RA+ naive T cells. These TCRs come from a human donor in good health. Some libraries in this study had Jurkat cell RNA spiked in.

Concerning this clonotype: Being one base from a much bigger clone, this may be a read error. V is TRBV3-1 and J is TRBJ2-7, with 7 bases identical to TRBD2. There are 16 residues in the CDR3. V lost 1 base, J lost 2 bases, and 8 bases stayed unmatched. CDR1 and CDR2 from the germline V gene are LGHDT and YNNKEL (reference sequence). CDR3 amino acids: CASSQGLASGTYEQYF. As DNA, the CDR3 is TGTGCCAGCAGCCAAGGACTGGCTAGCGGTACCTACGAGCAGTACTTC.

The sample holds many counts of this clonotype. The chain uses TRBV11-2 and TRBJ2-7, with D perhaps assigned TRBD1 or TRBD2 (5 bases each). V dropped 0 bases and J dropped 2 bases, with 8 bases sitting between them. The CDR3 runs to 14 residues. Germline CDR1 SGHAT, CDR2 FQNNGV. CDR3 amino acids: CASSLERGTYEQYF. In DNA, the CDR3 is TGTGCCAGCAGCTTAGAACGGGGCACCTACGAGCAGTACTTC.

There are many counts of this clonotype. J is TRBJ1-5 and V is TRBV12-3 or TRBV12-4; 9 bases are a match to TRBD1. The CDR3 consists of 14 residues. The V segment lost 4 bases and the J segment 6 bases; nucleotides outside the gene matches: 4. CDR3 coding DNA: TGTGCCAGCAGTTGGGACAGGGAGTTTCAGCCCCAGCATTTT. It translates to CASSWDREFQPQHF.

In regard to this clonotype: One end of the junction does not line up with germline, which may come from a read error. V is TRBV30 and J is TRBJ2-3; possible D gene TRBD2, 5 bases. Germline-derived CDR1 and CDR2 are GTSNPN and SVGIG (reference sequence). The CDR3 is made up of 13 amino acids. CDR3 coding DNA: TGTGTCTGGAGTGCCACCGAGGGAGATACGCAGTATTTT. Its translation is CVWSATEGDTQYF.

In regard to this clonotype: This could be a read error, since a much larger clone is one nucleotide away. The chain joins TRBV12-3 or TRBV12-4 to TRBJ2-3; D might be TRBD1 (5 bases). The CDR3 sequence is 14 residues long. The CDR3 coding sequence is TGTGCCAGCAGTTTAAGGGGTAGCACAGATACGCAGTTTTTT. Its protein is CASSLRGSTDTQFF.

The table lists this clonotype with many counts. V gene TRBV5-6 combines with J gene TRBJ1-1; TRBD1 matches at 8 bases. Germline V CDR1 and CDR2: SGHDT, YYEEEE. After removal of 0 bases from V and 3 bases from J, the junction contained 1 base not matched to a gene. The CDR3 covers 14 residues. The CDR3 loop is CASSLGQGYTEAFF. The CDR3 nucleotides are TGTGCCAGCAGCTTGGGACAGGGGTACACTGAAGCTTTCTTT.

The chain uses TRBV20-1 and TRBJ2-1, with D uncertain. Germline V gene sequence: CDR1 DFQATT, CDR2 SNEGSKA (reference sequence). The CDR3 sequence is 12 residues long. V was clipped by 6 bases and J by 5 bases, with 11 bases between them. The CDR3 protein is CSAVTLNNEQFF. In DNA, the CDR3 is TGCAGTGCGGTAACTCTCAACAATGAGCAGTTCTTC.

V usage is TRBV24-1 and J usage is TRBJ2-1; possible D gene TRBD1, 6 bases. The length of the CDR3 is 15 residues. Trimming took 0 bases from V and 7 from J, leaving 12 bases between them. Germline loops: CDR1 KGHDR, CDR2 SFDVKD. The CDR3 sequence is CATSDLTGSGNEQFF. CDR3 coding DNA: TGTGCCACCAGTGATTTGACAGGGAGTGGGAATGAGCAGTTCTTC.

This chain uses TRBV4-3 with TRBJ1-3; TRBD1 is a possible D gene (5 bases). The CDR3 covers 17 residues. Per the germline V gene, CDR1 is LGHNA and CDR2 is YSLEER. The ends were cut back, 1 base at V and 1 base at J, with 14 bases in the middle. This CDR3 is CASSQVGTGRSGNTIYF. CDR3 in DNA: TGCGCCAGCAGCCAAGTCGGGACCGGGAGGTCTGGAAACACCATATATTTT.

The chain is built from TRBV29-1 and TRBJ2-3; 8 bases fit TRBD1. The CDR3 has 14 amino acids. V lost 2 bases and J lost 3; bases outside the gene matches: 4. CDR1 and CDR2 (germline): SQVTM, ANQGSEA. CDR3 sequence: CSVEWTGSTDTQYF. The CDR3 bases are TGCAGCGTTGAATGGACAGGGTCAACAGATACGCAGTATTTT.

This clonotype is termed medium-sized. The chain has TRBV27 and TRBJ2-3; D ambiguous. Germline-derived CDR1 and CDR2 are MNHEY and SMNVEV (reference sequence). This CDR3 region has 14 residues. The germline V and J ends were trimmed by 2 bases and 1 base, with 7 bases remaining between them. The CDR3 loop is CASSLALRTDTQYF. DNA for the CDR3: TGTGCCAGCAGTTTAGCATTACGCACAGATACGCAGTATTTT.

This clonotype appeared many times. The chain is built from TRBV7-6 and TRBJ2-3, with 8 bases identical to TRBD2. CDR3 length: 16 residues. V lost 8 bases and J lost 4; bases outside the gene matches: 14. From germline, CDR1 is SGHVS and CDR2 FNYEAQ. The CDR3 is CASVPRSGRDADTQYF. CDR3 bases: TGTGCCAGCGTGCCCCGGAGCGGGAGAGACGCAGATACGCAGTATTTT.

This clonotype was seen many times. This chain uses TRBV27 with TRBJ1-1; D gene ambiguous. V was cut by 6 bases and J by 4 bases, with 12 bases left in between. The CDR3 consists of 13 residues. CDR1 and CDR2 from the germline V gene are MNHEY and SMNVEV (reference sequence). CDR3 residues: CASRPLAVTEAFF. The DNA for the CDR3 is TGTGCCAGCAGGCCGCTCGCGGTCACTGAAGCTTTCTTT.

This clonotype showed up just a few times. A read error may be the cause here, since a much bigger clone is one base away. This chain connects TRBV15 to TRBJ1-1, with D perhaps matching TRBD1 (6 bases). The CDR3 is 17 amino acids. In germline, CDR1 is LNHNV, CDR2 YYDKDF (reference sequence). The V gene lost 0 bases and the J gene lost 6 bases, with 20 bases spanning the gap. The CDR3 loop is CATSRDRGSAFNAEAFF. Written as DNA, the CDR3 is TGTGCCACCAGCAGAGACAGGGGTTCGGCATTCAACGCTGAAGCTTTCTTT.

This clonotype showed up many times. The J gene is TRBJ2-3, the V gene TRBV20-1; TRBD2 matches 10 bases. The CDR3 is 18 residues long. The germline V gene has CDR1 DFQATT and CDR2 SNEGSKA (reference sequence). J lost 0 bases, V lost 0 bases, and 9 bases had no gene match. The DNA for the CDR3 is TGCAGTGCTAGAGATGGGAGCGGGGGGGCCCCTAGCACAGATACGCAGTATTTT. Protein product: CSARDGSGGAPSTDTQYF.

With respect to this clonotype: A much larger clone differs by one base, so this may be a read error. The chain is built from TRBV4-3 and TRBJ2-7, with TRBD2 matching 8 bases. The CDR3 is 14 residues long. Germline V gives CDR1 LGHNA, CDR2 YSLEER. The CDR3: CASCQWTGGYEQYF. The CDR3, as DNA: TGCGCCAGCTGCCAATGGACGGGGGGGTACGAGCAGTACTTC.

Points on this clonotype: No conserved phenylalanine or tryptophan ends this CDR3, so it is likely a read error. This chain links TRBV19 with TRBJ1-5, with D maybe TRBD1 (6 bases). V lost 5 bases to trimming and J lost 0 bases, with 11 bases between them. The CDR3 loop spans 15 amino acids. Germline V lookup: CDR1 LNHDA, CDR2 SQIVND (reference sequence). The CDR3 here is CASSPDRYSNQPQHY. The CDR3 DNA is TGTGCCAGTAGTCCGGACAGATATAGCAATCAGCCCCAGCATTAT.

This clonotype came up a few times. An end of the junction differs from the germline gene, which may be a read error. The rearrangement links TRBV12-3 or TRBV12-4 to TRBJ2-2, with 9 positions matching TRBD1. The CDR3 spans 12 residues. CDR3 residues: CASRDRGGELLF. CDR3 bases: TGTGCCAGCAGGGACAGGGGCGGGGAGCTGCTTTTT.

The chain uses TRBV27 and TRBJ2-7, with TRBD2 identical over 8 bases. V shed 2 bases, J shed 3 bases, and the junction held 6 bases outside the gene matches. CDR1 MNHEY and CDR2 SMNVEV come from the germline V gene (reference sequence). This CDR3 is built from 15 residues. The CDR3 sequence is CASSLTGLGVYEQYF. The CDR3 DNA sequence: TGTGCCAGCAGTTTAACGGGACTAGGGGTCTACGAGCAGTACTTC.

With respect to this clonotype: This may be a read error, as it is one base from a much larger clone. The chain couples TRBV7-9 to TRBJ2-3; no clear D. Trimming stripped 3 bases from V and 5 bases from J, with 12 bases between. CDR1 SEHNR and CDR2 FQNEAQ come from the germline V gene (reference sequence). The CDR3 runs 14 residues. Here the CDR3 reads CASSFESMLDTQYF. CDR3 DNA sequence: TGTGCCAGCAGCTTTGAATCCATGTTAGATACGCAGTATTTT.

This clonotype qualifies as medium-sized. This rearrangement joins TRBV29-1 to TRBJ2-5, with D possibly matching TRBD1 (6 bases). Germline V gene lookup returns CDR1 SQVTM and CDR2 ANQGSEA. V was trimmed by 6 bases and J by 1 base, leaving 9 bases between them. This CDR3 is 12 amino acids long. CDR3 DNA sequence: TGCAGCGTCAGACAGGCCCAAGAGACCCAGTACTTC. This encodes CSVRQAQETQYF.

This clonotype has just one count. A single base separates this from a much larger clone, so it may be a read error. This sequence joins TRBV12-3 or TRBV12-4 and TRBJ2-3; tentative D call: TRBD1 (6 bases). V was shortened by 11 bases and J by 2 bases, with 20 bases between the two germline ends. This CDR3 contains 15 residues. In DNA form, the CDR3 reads TGTGCCCGCATCAACCCCGGACAGATCACAGATACGCAGTATTTT. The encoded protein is CARINPGQITDTQYF.

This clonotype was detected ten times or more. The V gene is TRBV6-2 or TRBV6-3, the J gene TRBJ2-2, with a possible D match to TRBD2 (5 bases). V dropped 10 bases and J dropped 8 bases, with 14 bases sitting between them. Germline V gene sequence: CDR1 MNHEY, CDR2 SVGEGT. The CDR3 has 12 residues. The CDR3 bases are TGTGCCACCGAACTAGAGCTAGGGGAGCTGTTTTTT. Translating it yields CATELELGELFF.

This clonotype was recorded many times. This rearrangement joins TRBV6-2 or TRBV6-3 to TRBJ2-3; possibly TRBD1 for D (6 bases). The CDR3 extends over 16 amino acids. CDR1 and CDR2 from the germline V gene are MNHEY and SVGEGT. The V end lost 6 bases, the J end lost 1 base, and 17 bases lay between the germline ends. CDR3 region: CASSRKGQSGTDTQYF. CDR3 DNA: TGTGCCAGCAGCCGGAAGGGACAATCGGGCACAGATACGCAGTATTTT.

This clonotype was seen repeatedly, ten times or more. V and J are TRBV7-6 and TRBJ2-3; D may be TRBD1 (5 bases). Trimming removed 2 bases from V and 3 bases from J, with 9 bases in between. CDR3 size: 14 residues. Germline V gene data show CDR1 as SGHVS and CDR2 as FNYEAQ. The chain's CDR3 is CASSLQGWTDTQYF. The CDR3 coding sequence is TGTGCCAGCAGCTTACAGGGATGGACAGATACGCAGTATTTT.